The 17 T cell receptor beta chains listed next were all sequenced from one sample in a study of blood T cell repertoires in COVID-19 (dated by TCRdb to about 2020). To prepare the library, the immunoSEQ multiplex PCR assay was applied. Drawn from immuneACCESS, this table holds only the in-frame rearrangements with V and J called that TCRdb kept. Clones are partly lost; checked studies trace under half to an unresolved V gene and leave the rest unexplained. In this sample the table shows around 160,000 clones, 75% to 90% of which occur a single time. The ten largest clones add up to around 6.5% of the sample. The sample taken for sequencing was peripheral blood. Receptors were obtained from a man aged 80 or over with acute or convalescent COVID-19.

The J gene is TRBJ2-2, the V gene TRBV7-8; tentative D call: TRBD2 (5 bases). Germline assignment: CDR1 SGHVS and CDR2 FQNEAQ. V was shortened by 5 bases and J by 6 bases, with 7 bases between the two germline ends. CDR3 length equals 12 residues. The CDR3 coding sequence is TGTGCCAGCAGCCGGACTGCCGGGGAGCTGTTTTTT. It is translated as CASSRTAGELFF.

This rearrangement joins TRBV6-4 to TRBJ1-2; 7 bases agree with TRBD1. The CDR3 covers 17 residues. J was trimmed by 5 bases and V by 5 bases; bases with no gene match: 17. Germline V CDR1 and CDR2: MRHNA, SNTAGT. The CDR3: CASSPTGAGGFAYGYTF. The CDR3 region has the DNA TGTGCCAGCAGTCCCACAGGGGCAGGGGGATTTGCTTATGGCTACACCTTC.

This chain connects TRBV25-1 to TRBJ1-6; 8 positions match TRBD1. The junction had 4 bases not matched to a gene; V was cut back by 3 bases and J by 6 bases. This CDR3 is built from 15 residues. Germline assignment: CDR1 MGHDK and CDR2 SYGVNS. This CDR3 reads CASSDGQGFNSPLHF. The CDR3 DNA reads TGTGCCAGCAGTGATGGACAGGGCTTTAATTCACCCCTCCACTTT.

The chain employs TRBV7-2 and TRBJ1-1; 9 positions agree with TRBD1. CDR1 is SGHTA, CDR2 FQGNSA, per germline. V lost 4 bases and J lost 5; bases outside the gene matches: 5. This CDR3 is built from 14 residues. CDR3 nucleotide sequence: TGTGCCAGCAGCTCAACAGGGGGCCGAACTGAAGCTTTCTTT. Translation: CASSSTGGRTEAFF.

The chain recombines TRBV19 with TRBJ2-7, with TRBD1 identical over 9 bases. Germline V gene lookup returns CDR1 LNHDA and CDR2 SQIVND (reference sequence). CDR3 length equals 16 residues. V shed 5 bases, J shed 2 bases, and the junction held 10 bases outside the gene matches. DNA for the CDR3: TGTGCCAGTAGTCAAACCGGGACAGGGTTGCCCTACGAGCAGTACTTC. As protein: CASSQTGTGLPYEQYF.

CDR3 DNA sequence: TGTGCCAGCAGTTTAAGGACTAGCGGGGGGGCGGCGGTTGAGCAGTTCTTC. It specifies CASSLRTSGGAAVEQFF. The chain couples TRBV27 to TRBJ2-1; TRBD2 matches 15 bases. V trimming: 2 bases; J trimming: 9 bases; junction bases outside the gene matches: 8. This CDR3 is built from 17 residues. The germline V gene has CDR1 MNHEY and CDR2 SMNVEV (reference sequence).

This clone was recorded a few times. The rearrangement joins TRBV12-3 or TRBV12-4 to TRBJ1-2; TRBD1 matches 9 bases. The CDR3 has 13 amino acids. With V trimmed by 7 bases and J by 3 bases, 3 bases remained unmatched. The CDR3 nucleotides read TGTGCCAGCAAACGGACAGGGGACTATGGCTACACCTTC. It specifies CASKRTGDYGYTF.

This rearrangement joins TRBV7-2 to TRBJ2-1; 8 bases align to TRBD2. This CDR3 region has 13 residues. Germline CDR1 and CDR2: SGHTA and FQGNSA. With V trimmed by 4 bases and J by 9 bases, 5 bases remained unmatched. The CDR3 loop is CASSSVRGGEQFF. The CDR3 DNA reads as TGTGCCAGCAGCTCCGTTCGGGGGGGTGAGCAGTTCTTC.

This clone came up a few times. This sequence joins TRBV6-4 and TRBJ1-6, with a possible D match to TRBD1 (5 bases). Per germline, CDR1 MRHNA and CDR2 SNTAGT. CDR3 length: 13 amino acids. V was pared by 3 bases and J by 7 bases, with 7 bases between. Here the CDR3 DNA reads TGTGCCAGCAGTGAGACAGAGAATTCACCCCTCCACTTT. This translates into CASSETENSPLHF.

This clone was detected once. The CDR3, as DNA: TGTGCCACCAGCAGAGATCTAGCGGGGGGGTCTCACGAGCAGTACTTC. Its protein product is CATSRDLAGGSHEQYF. The chain couples TRBV15 to TRBJ2-7, with 12 bases fitting TRBD2. The CDR3 is 16 amino acids. Germline V CDR1 and CDR2: LNHNV, YYDKDF (reference sequence). Unmatched junction bases numbered 5, after V lost 0 bases and J lost 5 bases.

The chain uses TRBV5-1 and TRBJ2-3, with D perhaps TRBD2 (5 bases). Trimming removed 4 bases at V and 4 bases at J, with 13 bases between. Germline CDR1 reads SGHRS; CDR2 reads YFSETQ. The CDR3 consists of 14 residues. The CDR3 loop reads CASSLGLLSDTQYF. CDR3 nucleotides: TGCGCCAGCAGCCTCGGACTCCTGTCAGATACGCAGTATTTT.

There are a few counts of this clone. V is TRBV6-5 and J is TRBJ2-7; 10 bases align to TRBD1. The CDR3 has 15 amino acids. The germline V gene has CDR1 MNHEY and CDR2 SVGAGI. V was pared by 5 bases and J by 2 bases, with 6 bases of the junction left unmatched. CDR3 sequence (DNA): TGTGCCAGCAGTAGAACCGGGACAGGGGCCTACGAGCAGTACTTC. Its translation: CASSRTGTGAYEQYF.

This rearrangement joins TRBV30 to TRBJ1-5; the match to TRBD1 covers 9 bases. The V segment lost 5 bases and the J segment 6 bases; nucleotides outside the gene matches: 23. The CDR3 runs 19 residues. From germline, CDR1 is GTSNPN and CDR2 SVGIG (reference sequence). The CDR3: CAWGRAVSGTGRMGQPQHF. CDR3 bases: TGTGCCTGGGGGAGGGCCGTTTCCGGGACAGGGAGGATGGGTCAGCCCCAGCATTTT. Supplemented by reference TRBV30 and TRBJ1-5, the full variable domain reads SQTIHQWPATLVQPVGSPLSLECTVEGTSNPNLYWYRQAAGRGLQLLFYSVGIGQISSEVPQNLSASRPQDRQFILSSKKLLLSDSGFYLCAWGRAVSGTGRMGQPQHFGDGTRLSIL.

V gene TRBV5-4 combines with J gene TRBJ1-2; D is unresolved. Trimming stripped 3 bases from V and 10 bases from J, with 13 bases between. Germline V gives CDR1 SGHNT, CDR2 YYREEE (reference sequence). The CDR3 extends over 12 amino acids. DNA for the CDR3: TGTGCCAGCAGCTCTACTCGGGAGATCTACACCTTC. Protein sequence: CASSSTREIYTF.

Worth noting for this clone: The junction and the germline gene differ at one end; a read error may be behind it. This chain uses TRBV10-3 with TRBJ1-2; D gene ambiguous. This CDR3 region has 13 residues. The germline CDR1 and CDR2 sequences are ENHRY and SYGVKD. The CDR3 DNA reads TGTGCCATCAGTGAAACAGCTAATTATGGCTACACCTTC. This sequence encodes CAISETANYGYTF.

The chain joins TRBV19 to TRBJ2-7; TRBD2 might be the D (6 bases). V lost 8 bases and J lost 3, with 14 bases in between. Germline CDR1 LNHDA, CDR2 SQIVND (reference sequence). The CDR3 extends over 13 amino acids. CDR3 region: CASGGAPVYEQYF. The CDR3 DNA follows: TGTGCCAGTGGCGGGGCCCCGGTCTACGAGCAGTACTTC.

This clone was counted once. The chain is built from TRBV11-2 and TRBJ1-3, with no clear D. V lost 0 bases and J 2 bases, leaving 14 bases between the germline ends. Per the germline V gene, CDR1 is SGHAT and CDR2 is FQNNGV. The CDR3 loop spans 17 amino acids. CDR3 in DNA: TGTGCCAGCAGCTTAGATCCGAGGTACGGCGCTGGAAACACCATATATTTT. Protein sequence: CASSLDPRYGAGNTIYF.